Below, 30 T cell receptor beta chains from the same sample are listed, as sequenced in a study of CD8+CD57+ T cells in acquired aplastic anemia. Profiling of TCR beta VDJ combinations and CDR3 sequences used genomic DNA as template. TCRdb passed the reads through MiXCR, listing each CDR3 protein once. Of some 170,000 distinct CDR3 sequences listed, about 48% are singletons. The sample comprised sorted CD4+, CD8+, or CD8+CD57+ T cells (not recorded which) from PBMCs. The receptors were sampled from a human donor in good health.

This rearrangement joins TRBV20-1 to TRBJ1-2; tentatively, D is TRBD1 (6 bases). The germline V gene has CDR1 DFQATT and CDR2 SNEGSKA (reference sequence). V lost 5 bases, J lost 6 bases, and 16 bases lay in between. The CDR3 is made up of 13 amino acids. In DNA, the CDR3 is TGCAGTGCTCCAACTACAGGGTTCAATGGCTACACCTTC. This codes for CSAPTTGFNGYTF.

V gene TRBV19 combines with J gene TRBJ2-7; D perhaps matches TRBD1 (6 bases). The CDR3 has 15 residues. Trimming removed 3 bases from V and 5 bases from J, with 17 bases in between. The germline gives CDR1 LNHDA, CDR2 SQIVND (reference sequence). DNA for the CDR3: TGTGCCAGTAGTATCGGAACAGGGCGATTTAACGAGCAGTACTTC. This sequence encodes CASSIGTGRFNEQYF.

Worth noting for this clonotype: The conserved final phenylalanine or tryptophan is absent from the CDR3, which likely points to a read error. The chain combines TRBV2 with TRBJ1-5; 8 bases align to TRBD1. Germline V CDR1 and CDR2: SNHLY, FYNNEI. The CDR3 loop spans 13 amino acids. CDR3 in amino acids: CGSNYRGDQPQHY. In DNA, the CDR3 is TGTGGAAGCAATTACAGGGGGGATCAGCCCCAGCATTAT.

The rearrangement links TRBV7-3 to TRBJ2-3; D is ambiguous. The V end lost 5 bases, the J end lost 0 bases, and 6 bases lay between the germline ends. CDR1 SGHTA and CDR2 FQGTGA come from the germline V gene. The CDR3 contains 13 residues. The CDR3 DNA is TGTGCCAGCAGCGAACACAGCACAGATACGCAGTATTTT. Its translation is CASSEHSTDTQYF. Supplemented by reference TRBV7-3 and TRBJ2-3, the full variable domain reads GAGVSQTPSNKVTEKGKYVELRCDPISGHTALYWYRQSLGQGPEFLIYFQGTGAADDSGLPNDRFFAVRPEGSVSTLKIQRTERGDSAVYLCASSEHSTDTQYFGPGTRLTVL.

This clonotype was seen at least ten times. The chain joins TRBV5-1 to TRBJ2-7; 9 bases map to TRBD1. The trim removed 0 bases at V and 3 bases at J, leaving 4 bases unmatched. Germline V gives CDR1 SGHRS, CDR2 YFSETQ. This CDR3 has 15 residues. This CDR3 is CASSLEWDRVYEQYF. In nucleotides, the CDR3 is TGCGCCAGCAGCTTGGAATGGGACAGGGTCTACGAGCAGTACTTC.

The sample holds many counts of this clonotype. The chain carries TRBV7-9 and TRBJ2-5; D gene unclear. The V end lost 2 bases, the J end lost 1 base, and 14 bases lay between the germline ends. The CDR3 spans 16 residues. Looked up from germline, CDR1 is SEHNR and CDR2 is FQNEAQ (reference sequence). The CDR3 bases are TGTGCCAGCAGCTTAATTCGGGCGGAACTCCAAGAGACCCAGTACTTC. It is translated as CASSLIRAELQETQYF.

The V gene is TRBV10-3, the J gene TRBJ2-3; TRBD1 agrees at 9 bases. The V and J ends lost 2 bases and 1 base, in that order; junction bases with no gene match: 1. Germline V gene data show CDR1 as ENHRY and CDR2 as SYGVKD. The CDR3 is 15 residues long. CDR3 nucleotides: TGTGCCATCAGTGAGGGACAGGGGCGCACAGATACGCAGTATTTT. Encoded protein: CAISEGQGRTDTQYF.

This clonotype was seen repeatedly, ten times or more. This chain's CDR3 is CASRDGGVGNEQFF. The CDR3 DNA follows: TGTGCCAGTAGAGATGGGGGGGTAGGCAATGAGCAGTTCTTC. The chain couples TRBV19 to TRBJ2-1, with 7 nucleotides matching TRBD2. In germline, CDR1 is LNHDA, CDR2 SQIVND (reference sequence). Unmatched junction bases numbered 8, after V lost 6 bases and J lost 6 bases. The CDR3 extends over 14 amino acids.

In regard to this clonotype: Just one base apart from a much larger clone, this may be a read error. The gene calls are TRBV14 and TRBJ1-1; no firm D call. This CDR3 is 16 amino acids long. V lost 0 bases, J lost 4 bases, and 15 bases lay in between. CDR1 and CDR2 (germline): SGHDN, FVKESK. The CDR3 sequence: CASSQEGRKLSTEAFF. The CDR3 DNA follows: TGTGCCAGCAGCCAAGAGGGAAGGAAGCTGAGCACTGAAGCTTTCTTT.

This clonotype was counted at least ten times. The rearrangement joins TRBV7-3 to TRBJ2-7; maybe TRBD2 (5 bases). The V end lost 2 bases, the J end lost 2 bases, and 10 bases lay between the germline ends. Germline lookup yields CDR1 SGHTA and CDR2 FQGTGA. This CDR3 region has 14 residues. The CDR3 loop reads CASSLRGRAYEQYF. The CDR3 coding sequence is TGTGCCAGCAGCTTACGGGGTCGGGCCTACGAGCAGTACTTC.

V gene TRBV6-1 combines with J gene TRBJ1-1; no firm D call. CDR3 length: 10 amino acids. Germline CDR1 reads MNHNS; CDR2 reads SASEGT. V was shortened by 10 bases and J by 8 bases, with 11 bases between the two germline ends. CDR3 sequence: CATNTWEAFF. Here the CDR3 DNA reads TGTGCCACCAACACGTGGGAAGCTTTCTTT.

This clonotype has a count of ten or more. J is TRBJ2-1 and V is TRBV7-7; no firm D call. This CDR3 contains 14 residues. The germline CDR1 and CDR2 sequences are SSHAT and FNYEAQ (reference sequence). Trimming removed 5 bases at V and 6 bases at J, with 14 bases between. The CDR3, as DNA: TGTGCCAGCAGCCCGTTGACCGGCGGCAATGAGCAGTTCTTC. Protein product: CASSPLTGGNEQFF.

This clonotype has ten or more counts. V is TRBV11-2 and J is TRBJ1-2, with D possibly TRBD1 on 6 matching bases. The germline V gene has CDR1 SGHAT and CDR2 FQNNGV. This CDR3 is 17 amino acids long. The V gene lost 2 bases and the J gene lost 2 bases, with 18 bases spanning the gap. The CDR3 DNA follows: TGTGCCAGCAGCTTACGATTATGGGGACAATCAAACTATGGCTACACCTTC. Its translation is CASSLRLWGQSNYGYTF.

The chain links TRBV10-3 to TRBJ2-2; D is perhaps TRBD1 (6 bases). The CDR3 consists of 15 residues. Trimming pared 11 bases from V and 1 base from J, leaving 17 bases between. The germline V gene encodes CDR1 ENHRY and CDR2 SYGVKD. CDR3 sequence reads: CAGSGDTLNTGELFF. The CDR3 coding sequence is TGTGCCGGCAGTGGGGACACGTTGAACACCGGGGAGCTGTTTTTT.

In this sample, this clonotype turned up many times. V is TRBV12-3 or TRBV12-4 and J is TRBJ2-7; D is perhaps TRBD1 or TRBD2 (6 bases each). Trimming took 6 bases from V and 6 from J, leaving 18 bases between them. This CDR3 has 14 amino acids. CDR3 loop: CASRAGHLSSEQYF. DNA for the CDR3: TGTGCCAGCAGGGCGGGACACCTCTCTAGCGAGCAGTACTTC.

This clonotype showed up many times. The chain employs TRBV5-1 and TRBJ1-6; 7 bases match TRBD1. Trimming took 3 bases from V and 7 from J; bases not matched to a gene: 7. Per germline, CDR1 SGHRS and CDR2 YFSETQ. This CDR3 is built from 15 residues. CDR3 in amino acids: CASSSQGVRNSPLHF. CDR3 DNA sequence: TGCGCCAGCAGCTCCCAGGGGGTGCGGAATTCACCCCTCCACTTT.

The rearrangement uses TRBV19 and TRBJ2-3; tentatively, D is TRBD1 or TRBD2 (5 bases each). The CDR3 consists of 12 residues. The V end lost 10 bases, the J end lost 11 bases, and 19 bases lay between the germline ends. Germline V gene sequence: CDR1 LNHDA, CDR2 SQIVND (reference sequence). CDR3 sequence: CATRDRHNEQYF. The CDR3 DNA sequence: TGTGCCACCCGGGACCGACACAATGAGCAGTATTTT.

The V gene is TRBV30, the J gene TRBJ2-5; TRBD1 aligns across 8 bases. This CDR3 spans 15 amino acids. V dropped 1 base and J dropped 4; count of bases not matched to a gene: 8. Per the germline V gene, CDR1 is GTSNPN and CDR2 is SVGIG (reference sequence). The CDR3 DNA reads as TGTGCCTGGAGTGAAGGACAGGGAGTTCGAGAGACCCAGTACTTC. Its translation: CAWSEGQGVRETQYF.

The V call is TRBV11-2, the J call TRBJ1-2, with D maybe TRBD1 (6 bases). The CDR3 consists of 15 residues. V lost 5 bases and J lost 0, with 13 bases in between. CDR1 is SGHAT, CDR2 FQNNGV, per germline. Here the CDR3 reads CASSTDSSSNYGYTF. Written as DNA, the CDR3 is TGTGCCAGCAGCACGGACAGTTCCTCTAACTATGGCTACACCTTC.

The chain couples TRBV7-2 to TRBJ2-2, with D unclear. V was clipped by 0 bases and J by 7 bases, with 3 bases between them. Germline lookup yields CDR1 SGHTA and CDR2 FQGNSA. The CDR3 totals 12 residues. This CDR3 reads CASSLAIGELFF. The CDR3 DNA reads as TGTGCCAGCAGCTTAGCCATCGGGGAGCTGTTTTTT. Together with reference TRBV7-2 and TRBJ2-2, the CDR3 gives the full variable domain: GAGVSQSPSNKVTEKGKDVELRCDPISGHTALYWYRQSLGQGLEFLIYFQGNSAPDKSGLPSDRFSAERTGGSVSTLTIQRTQQEDSAVYLCASSLAIGELFFGEGSRLTVL.

The sample holds many counts of this clonotype. The chain is built from TRBV11-2 and TRBJ1-3; D call uncertain. V was cut by 0 bases and J by 0 bases, with 6 bases left in between. The CDR3 runs 15 residues. Germline-derived CDR1 and CDR2 are SGHAT and FQNNGV. CDR3 sequence: CASSLEPSSGNTIYF. CDR3 DNA sequence: TGTGCCAGCAGCTTAGAACCGAGCTCTGGAAACACCATATATTTT.

The chain uses TRBV7-2 and TRBJ1-2, with D unclear. Trimming stripped 2 bases from V and 8 bases from J, with 9 bases between. Germline values: CDR1 SGHTA, CDR2 FQGNSA. The CDR3 loop spans 12 amino acids. The CDR3 sequence: CASSLHGRGYTF. Written as DNA, the CDR3 is TGTGCCAGCAGCTTACATGGACGGGGCTACACCTTC.

The J gene is TRBJ2-1, the V gene TRBV2, with D tentatively TRBD1 (6 bases). V was trimmed by 9 bases and J by 3 bases, leaving 9 bases between them. The CDR3 has 12 residues. CDR1 is SNHLY, CDR2 FYNNEI, per germline. CDR3 sequence (DNA): TGTGCCAGTACGGACAGCTACAATGAGCAGTTCTTC. Translation gives CASTDSYNEQFF. Supplemented by reference TRBV2 and TRBJ2-1, the full variable domain reads EPEVTQTPSHQVTQMGQEVILRCVPISNHLYFYWYRQILGQKVEFLVSFYNNEISEKSEIFDDQFSVERPDGSNFTLKIRSTKLEDSAMYFCASTDSYNEQFFGPGTRLTVL.

There are many counts of this clonotype. DNA of the CDR3: TGCAGTGTTCCGGGACAGGGAGGATTTAGCAATCAGCCCCAGCATTTT. It is translated as CSVPGQGGFSNQPQHF. This chain uses TRBV20-1 with TRBJ1-5, with TRBD1 matching over 9 bases. Germline CDR1 DFQATT, CDR2 SNEGSKA (reference sequence). Trimming cost V 7 bases and J 0 bases; bases outside gene matches: 10. The CDR3 covers 16 residues.

This clonotype was found many times. This chain connects TRBV5-1 to TRBJ2-7; 14 bases match TRBD2. The CDR3 runs 15 residues. Germline V CDR1 and CDR2: SGHRS, YFSETQ. The trim removed 2 bases at V and 5 bases at J, leaving 3 bases unmatched. CDR3 nucleotide sequence: TGCGCCAGCAGCTTAGGACTAGCGGGAGGCGACGAGCAGTACTTC. It is translated as CASSLGLAGGDEQYF.

This clonotype showed up many times. The V call is TRBV10-3, the J call TRBJ1-1; D may be TRBD1 (6 bases). The germline gives CDR1 ENHRY, CDR2 SYGVKD. V gave up 6 bases and J gave up 5 bases, with 13 bases separating them. The CDR3 is 13 residues long. The CDR3 DNA sequence: TGTGCCATCAGCTGGGCAGGGGAAACTGAAGCTTTCTTT. This encodes CAISWAGETEAFF.

This clonotype was detected ten times or more. V gene TRBV10-3 combines with J gene TRBJ1-3; D unresolved. Trimming removed 9 bases at V and 0 bases at J, with 18 bases between. Germline V CDR1 and CDR2: ENHRY, SYGVKD. This CDR3 region has 16 residues. In DNA form, the CDR3 reads TGTGCCATGCGCTCGGACGGAGCACTCTCTGGAAACACCATATATTTT. Its protein product is CAMRSDGALSGNTIYF.

This clonotype was observed a single time. V gene TRBV4-3 combines with J gene TRBJ2-1; D possibly corresponds to TRBD1 (5 bases). Germline-derived CDR1 and CDR2 are LGHNA and YSLEER. The CDR3 covers 15 residues. With 5 bases removed from V and 5 bases from J, the gap between germline ends came to 16 bases. CDR3 amino acids: CASSLTGTWDNEQFF. The CDR3 coding sequence is TGCGCCAGCAGCTTAACAGGTACCTGGGACAATGAGCAGTTCTTC.

The chain combines TRBV18 with TRBJ1-1, with a weak D call TRBD1 (5 bases). Germline CDR1 reads KGHSH; CDR2 reads LQKENI. V was pared by 1 base and J by 5 bases, with 8 bases between. This CDR3 comprises 13 residues. Written as DNA, the CDR3 is TGTGCCAGCTCACCACAGGGGTCGACTGAAGCTTTCTTT. Translated, it gives CASSPQGSTEAFF. Full variable domain (missing parts from reference TRBV18 and TRBJ1-1): NAGVMQNPRHLVRRRGQEARLRCSPMKGHSHVYWYRQLPEEGLKFMVYLQKENIIDESGMPKERFSAEFPKEGPSILRIQQVVRGDSAAYFCASSPQGSTEAFFGQGTRLTVV.

Ten or more counts support this clonotype. This chain links TRBV5-8 with TRBJ1-2; the D is unclear. Trimming left V 3 bases short and J 8 bases short, with 8 bases between. The CDR3 runs 11 residues. In germline, CDR1 is SGHTS, CDR2 YDEGEE. CDR3 DNA: TGTGCCAGCAGCTACCGATGGGGCTACACCTTC. This translates into CASSYRWGYTF.